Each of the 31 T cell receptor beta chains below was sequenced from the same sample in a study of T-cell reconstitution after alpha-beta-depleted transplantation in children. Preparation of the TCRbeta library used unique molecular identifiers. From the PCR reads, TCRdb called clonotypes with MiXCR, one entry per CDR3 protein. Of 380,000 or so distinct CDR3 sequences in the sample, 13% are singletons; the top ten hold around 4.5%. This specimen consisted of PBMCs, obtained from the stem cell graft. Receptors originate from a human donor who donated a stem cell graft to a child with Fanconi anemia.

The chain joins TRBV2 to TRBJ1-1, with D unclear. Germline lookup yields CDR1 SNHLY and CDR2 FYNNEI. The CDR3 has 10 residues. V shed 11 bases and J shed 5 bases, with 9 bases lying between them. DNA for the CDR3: TGTGCCGCCGGAAGGACTGAAGCTTTCTTT. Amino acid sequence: CAAGRTEAFF.

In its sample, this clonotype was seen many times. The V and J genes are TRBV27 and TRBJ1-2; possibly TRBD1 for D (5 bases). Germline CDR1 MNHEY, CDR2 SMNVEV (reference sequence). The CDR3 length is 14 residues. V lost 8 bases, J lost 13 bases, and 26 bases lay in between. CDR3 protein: CASGKDISLNGPTF. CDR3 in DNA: TGTGCCAGCGGAAAGGACATAAGCTTAAATGGGCCCACCTTC.

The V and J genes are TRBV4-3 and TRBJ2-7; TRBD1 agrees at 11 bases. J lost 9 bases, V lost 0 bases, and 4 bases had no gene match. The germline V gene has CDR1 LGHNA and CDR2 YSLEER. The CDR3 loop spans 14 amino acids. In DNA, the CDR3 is TGCGCCAGCAGCCAAGATGGGACAGGGGGATTGCAGTACTTC. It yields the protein CASSQDGTGGLQYF.

CDR3 amino acids: CASSLAPMRTLNTEAFF. Here the CDR3 DNA reads TGTGCCAGCAGTTTAGCCCCGATGAGGACCCTGAACACTGAAGCTTTCTTT. The V gene is TRBV12-3 or TRBV12-4, the J gene TRBJ1-1; no clear D gene. V was clipped by 0 bases and J by 0 bases, with 14 bases between them. This CDR3 has 17 residues.

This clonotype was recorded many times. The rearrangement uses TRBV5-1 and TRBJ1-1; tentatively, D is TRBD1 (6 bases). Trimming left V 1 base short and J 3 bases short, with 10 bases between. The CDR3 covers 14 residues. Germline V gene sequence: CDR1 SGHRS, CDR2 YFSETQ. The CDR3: CASSLFNRDTEAFF. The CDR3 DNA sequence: TGCGCCAGCAGCTTGTTCAACAGGGACACTGAAGCTTTCTTT.

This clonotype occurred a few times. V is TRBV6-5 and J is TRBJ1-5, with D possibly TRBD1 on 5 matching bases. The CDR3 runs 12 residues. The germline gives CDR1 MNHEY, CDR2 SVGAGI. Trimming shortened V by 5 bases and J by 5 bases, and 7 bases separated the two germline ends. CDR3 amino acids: CASSTQDQPQHF. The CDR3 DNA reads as TGTGCCAGCAGTACACAGGATCAGCCCCAGCATTTT.

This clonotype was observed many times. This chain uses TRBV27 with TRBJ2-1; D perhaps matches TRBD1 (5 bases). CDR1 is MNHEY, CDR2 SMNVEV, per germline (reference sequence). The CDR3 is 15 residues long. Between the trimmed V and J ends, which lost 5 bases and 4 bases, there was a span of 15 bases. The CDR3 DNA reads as TGTGCCAGCAGTCTTTCCCTCAAGGGGTACAATGAGCAGTTCTTC. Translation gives CASSLSLKGYNEQFF.

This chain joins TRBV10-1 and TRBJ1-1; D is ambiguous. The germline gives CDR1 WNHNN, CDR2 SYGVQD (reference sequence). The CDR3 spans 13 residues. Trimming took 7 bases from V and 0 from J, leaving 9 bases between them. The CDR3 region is CASTYDLNTEAFF. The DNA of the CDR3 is TGCGCCAGCACCTATGACCTGAACACTGAAGCTTTCTTT.

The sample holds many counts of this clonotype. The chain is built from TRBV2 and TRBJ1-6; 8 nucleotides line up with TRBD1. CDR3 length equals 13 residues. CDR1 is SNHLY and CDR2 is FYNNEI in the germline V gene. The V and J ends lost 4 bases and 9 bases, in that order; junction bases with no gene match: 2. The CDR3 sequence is CASSGTGSSPLHF. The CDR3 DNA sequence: TGTGCCAGCAGTGGGACAGGGTCTTCACCCCTCCACTTT.

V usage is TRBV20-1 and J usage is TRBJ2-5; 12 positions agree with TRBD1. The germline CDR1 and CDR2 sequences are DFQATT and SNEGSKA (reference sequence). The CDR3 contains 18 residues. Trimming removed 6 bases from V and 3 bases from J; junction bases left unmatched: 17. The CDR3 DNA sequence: TGCAGTGCGAACTACCGGGACAGGGGGCCAGGAGGTGAAGAGACCCAGTACTTC. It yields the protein CSANYRDRGPGGEETQYF.

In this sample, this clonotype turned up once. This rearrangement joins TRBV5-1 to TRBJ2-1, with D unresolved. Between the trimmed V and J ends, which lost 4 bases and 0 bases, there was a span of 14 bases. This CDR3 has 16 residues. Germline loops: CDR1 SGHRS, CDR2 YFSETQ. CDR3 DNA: TGCGCCAGCAGCGGATGGACGGGTCACTCCTACAATGAGCAGTTCTTC. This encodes CASSGWTGHSYNEQFF.

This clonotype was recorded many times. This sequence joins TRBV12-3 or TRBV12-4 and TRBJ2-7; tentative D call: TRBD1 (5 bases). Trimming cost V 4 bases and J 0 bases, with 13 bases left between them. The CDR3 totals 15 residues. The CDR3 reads CASSSKGMNSYEQYF. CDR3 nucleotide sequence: TGTGCCAGCAGTTCCAAGGGGATGAACTCCTACGAGCAGTACTTC.

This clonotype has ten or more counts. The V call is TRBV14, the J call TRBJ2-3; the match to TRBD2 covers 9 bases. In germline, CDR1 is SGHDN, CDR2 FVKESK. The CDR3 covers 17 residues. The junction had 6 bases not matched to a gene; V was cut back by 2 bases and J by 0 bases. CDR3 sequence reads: CASSQLAGSASTDTQYF. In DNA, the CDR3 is TGTGCCAGCAGCCAACTAGCGGGGTCCGCTAGCACAGATACGCAGTATTTT.

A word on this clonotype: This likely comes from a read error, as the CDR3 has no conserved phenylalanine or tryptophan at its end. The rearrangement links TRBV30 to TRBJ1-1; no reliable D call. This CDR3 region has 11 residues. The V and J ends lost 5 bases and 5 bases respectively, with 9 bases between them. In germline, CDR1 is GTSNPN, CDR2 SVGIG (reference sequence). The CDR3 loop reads CAWRLGTEAFI. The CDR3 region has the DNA TGTGCCTGGCGGCTGGGAACTGAAGCTTTCATT.

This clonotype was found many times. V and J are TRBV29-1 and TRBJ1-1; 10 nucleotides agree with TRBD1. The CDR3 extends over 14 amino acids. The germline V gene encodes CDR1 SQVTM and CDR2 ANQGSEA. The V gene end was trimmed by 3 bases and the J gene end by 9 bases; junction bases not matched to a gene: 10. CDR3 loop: CSVDLADRGRKAFF. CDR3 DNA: TGCAGCGTTGACTTGGCGGACAGGGGGAGGAAAGCTTTCTTT.

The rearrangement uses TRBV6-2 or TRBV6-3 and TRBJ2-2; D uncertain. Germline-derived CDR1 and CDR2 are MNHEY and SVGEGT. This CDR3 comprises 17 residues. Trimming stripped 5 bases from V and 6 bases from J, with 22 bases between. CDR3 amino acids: CASSPPLVGNWAGELFF. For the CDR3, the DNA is TGTGCCAGCAGTCCTCCATTAGTCGGTAACTGGGCCGGGGAGCTGTTTTTT.

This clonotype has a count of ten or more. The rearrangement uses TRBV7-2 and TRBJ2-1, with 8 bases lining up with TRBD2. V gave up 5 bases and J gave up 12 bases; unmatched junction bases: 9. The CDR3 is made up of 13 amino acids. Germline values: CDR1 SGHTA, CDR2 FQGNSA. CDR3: CASSAYSGASQFF. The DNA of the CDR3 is TGTGCCAGCAGCGCATATAGCGGGGCCTCGCAGTTCTTC.

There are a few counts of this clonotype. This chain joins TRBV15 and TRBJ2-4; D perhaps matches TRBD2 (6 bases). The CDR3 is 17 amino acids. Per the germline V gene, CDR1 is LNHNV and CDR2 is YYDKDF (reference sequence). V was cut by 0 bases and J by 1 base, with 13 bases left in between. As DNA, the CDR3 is TGTGCCACCAGCAGAGATCTAGGCCGGGGGGCCAAAAACATTCAGTACTTC. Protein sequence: CATSRDLGRGAKNIQYF.

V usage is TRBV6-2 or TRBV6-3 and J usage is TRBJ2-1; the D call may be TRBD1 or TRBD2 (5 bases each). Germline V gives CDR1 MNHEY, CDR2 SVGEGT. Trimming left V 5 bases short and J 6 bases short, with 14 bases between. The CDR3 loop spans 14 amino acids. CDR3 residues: CASSRPGTANEQFF. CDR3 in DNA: TGTGCCAGCAGTCGCCCCGGGACGGCCAATGAGCAGTTCTTC.

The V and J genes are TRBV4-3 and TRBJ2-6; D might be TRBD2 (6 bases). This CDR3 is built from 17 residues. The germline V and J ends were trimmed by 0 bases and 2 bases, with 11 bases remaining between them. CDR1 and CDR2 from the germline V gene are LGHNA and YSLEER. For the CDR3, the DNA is TGCGCCAGCAGCCAAGATCGAACGGGAGCTGGGGCCAACGTCCTGACTTTC. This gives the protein CASSQDRTGAGANVLTF.

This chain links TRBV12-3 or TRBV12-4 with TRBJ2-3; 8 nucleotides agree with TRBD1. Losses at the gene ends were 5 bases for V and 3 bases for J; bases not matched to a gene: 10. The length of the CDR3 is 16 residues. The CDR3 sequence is CASSPAETGETDTQYF. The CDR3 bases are TGTGCCAGCAGTCCAGCCGAGACAGGGGAAACAGATACGCAGTATTTT.

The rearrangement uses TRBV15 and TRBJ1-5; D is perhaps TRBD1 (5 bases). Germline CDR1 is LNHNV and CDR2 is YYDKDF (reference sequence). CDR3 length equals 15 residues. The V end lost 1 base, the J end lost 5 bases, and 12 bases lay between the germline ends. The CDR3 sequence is CATSRGGADYQPQHF. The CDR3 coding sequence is TGTGCCACCAGCAGAGGTGGGGCAGATTATCAGCCCCAGCATTTT. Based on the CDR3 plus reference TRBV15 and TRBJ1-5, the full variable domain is DAMVIQNPRYQVTQFGKPVTLSCSQTLNHNVMYWYQQKSSQAPKLLFHYYDKDFNNEADTPDNFQSRRPNTSFCFLDIRSPGLGDTAMYLCATSRGGADYQPQHFGDGTRLSIL.

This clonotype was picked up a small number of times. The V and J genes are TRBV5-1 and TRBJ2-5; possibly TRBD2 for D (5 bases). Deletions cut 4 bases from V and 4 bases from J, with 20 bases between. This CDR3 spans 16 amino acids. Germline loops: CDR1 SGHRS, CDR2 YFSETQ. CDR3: CASSPNNVGGGETQYF. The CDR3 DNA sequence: TGCGCCAGCAGCCCTAACAACGTTGGAGGAGGAGAGACCCAGTACTTC. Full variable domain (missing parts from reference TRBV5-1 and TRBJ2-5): KAGVTQTPRYLIKTRGQQVTLSCSPISGHRSVSWYQQTPGQGLQFLFEYFSETQRNKGNFPGRFSGRQFSNSRSEMNVSTLELGDSALYLCASSPNNVGGGETQYFGPGTRLLVL.

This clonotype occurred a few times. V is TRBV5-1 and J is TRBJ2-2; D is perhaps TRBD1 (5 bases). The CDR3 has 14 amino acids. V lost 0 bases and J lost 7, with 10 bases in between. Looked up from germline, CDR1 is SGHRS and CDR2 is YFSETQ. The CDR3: CASSLDGAVGELFF. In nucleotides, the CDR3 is TGCGCCAGCAGCTTGGATGGGGCGGTCGGGGAGCTGTTTTTT. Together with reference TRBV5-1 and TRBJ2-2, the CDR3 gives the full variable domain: KAGVTQTPRYLIKTRGQQVTLSCSPISGHRSVSWYQQTPGQGLQFLFEYFSETQRNKGNFPGRFSGRQFSNSRSEMNVSTLELGDSALYLCASSLDGAVGELFFGEGSRLTVL.

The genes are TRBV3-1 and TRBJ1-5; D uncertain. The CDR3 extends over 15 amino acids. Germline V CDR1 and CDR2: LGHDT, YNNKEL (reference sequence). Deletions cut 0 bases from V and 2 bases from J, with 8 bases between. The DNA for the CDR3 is TGTGCCAGCAGCCAAGACGGACGGCGCAATCAGCCCCAGCATTTT. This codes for CASSQDGRRNQPQHF.

The CDR3 nucleotides are TGCAGCGTTGAACCTTGGGTCAATGAGCAGTTCTTC. This translates into CSVEPWVNEQFF. V is TRBV29-1 and J is TRBJ2-1; D gene ambiguous. This CDR3 is 12 amino acids long. V was pared by 2 bases and J by 6 bases, with 8 bases between. CDR1 SQVTM and CDR2 ANQGSEA come from the germline V gene.

Written as DNA, the CDR3 is TGCGCCAGCAGCTTAGAGACAGGGAACACTGAAGCTTTCTTT. This gives the protein CASSLETGNTEAFF. The rearrangement joins TRBV5-1 to TRBJ1-1, with D perhaps matching TRBD1 (6 bases). V was shortened by 2 bases and J by 1 base, with 9 bases between the two germline ends. The CDR3 has 14 amino acids. CDR1 SGHRS and CDR2 YFSETQ come from the germline V gene.

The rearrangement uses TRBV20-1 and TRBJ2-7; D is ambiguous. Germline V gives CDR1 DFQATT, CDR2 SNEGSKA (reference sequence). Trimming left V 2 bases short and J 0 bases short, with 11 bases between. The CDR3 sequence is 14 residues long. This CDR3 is CSARSPILSYEQYV. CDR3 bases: TGCAGTGCTAGATCCCCCATCCTCTCCTACGAGCAGTACGTC.

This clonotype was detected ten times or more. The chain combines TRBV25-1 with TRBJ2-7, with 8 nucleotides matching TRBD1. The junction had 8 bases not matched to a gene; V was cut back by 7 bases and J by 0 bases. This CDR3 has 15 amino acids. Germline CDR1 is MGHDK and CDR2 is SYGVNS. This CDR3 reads CASKPGQEDSYEQYF. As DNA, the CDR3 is TGTGCCAGCAAACCGGGACAGGAGGACTCCTACGAGCAGTACTTC.

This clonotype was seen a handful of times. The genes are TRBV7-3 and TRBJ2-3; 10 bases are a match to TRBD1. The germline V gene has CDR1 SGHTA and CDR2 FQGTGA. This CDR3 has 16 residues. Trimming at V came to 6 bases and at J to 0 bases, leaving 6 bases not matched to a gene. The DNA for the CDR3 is TGTGCCAGCAGTCGGACAGGGGGATCTAGCACAGATACGCAGTATTTT. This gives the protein CASSRTGGSSTDTQYF.

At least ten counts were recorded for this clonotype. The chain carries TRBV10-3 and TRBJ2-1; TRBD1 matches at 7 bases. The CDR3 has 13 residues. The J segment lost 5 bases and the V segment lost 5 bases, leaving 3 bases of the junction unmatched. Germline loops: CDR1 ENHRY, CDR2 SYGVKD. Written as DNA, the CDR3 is TGTGCCATCAGTTGGACAGGACACAATGAGCAGTTCTTC. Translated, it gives CAISWTGHNEQFF.